What follows describes a single T cell receptor (beta chain). Its antigen is still unknown. One base away there is no much larger clone; base qualities are not given. The data originate from a study of shared clonotypes between healthy human individuals (TCRdb year 2020). Study-wide context: Two women and a few men aged 18 to 49 years were included in the cohort. Different laboratories and diverse techniques were used to prepare libraries and sequence TCR repertoires, to increase sequencing depth and limit assay-specific biases. Between about 0.85 and 9.5 billion PBMCs per donor were obtained by leukapheresis. For each donor, CD4 naive and CD4 memory were each run on three plates, CD8 naive on two plates, and CD8 memory on one plate. To estimate repertoire size and how much clonotype sharing occurs between individuals, the study deeply sequenced the blood TCR repertoires of roughly 5 healthy adults. Broader findings and caveats from the paper: Estimated clonotype richness was generally larger for naive than for memory subsets. Across a few donors, approximately 5% of naive CD4, approximately 4% of naive CD8, around 2.5% of memory CD4, and around 0.4% of memory CD8 clonotypes were shared. Sampling was restricted to blood, and TCR repertoires in tissue are likely to differ from TCR repertoires in blood. Pairwise subsampling led to the expectation that sequencing depth would affect the degree of clonotype sharing among donors. Rarefaction of sorted-subset datasets indicated incomplete sequencing despite the large sequencing depth. Compared with non-shared clonotypes, clonotypes shared by all four sorted-subset donors had higher generation probabilities. The genetic and exposure-history diversity represented was limited by the small number of donors.

Including the terminal cysteine and phenylalanine, the CDR3 comprises 16 residues. Kept here is only the CDR3 DNA, which spans 48 bases and is read in frame from base 1. The germline V gene supplies CDR1 MGHRA and CDR2 YSYEKL. Trimming removed 4 bases from V and 6 bases from J; the gene matches leave 9 bases unexplained. Using the deep immunoSEQ assay, multiplex PCR amplified TCR CDR3 regions from genomic DNA. For each cell subset, the extracted genomic DNA was distributed evenly across all wells of several immunoSEQ 96-well plates, and each plate served as one replicate. For sorted subsets, around 0.2 ug genomic DNA, equal to 25,000 to 35,000 T cell genomes, was loaded into each replicate PCR. Purified libraries were quantified with a Qubit 3.0 fluorometer, sized on a Bioanalyzer 2100, and re-quantified with the KAPA Library Quantification kit. A separate single-read 150-cycle Illumina NextSeq 550 flow cell was used to sequence each immunoSEQ 96-well plate. In the source study's methods: Because only junctional sequences without quality scores were contained in the immunoSEQ output, filtering matching that applied to full-length reads could not be performed. Sequences were annotated with PyIR, a Python wrapper for IgBLAST v1.9, using IMGT germline references to assign V/J genes and CDR3. Reads were filtered out if the reads had weak V/J assignments (E-value above 1e-6), no CDR3, stop codons, out-of-frame junctions, or ambiguous translated residues. V3J clonotypes were defined as sequences sharing an identical inferred V gene, J gene, and CDR3 amino acid sequence. Percentage overlap between repertoires was computed as shared unique clonotypes divided by the size of the smaller repertoire. Repertoire richness was assessed with RTK rarefaction, the Chao1 estimator, and Recon v2.1 estimates of unobserved clonotypes. OLGA was used to compute generation probabilities for all TCRbeta clonotypes that the gDNA method yielded from a few donors. TCRdb re-hosts the immuneACCESS table, in-frame sequences only. Its copies lack some clones; in the studies checked, an unresolved V gene accounts for under half of them, and the cause for the rest is not known. That table is the source of V, J and clone size, and D and trimming were worked out from the DNA. Within this sample are just over 2,000,000 clones, with about 94% of them counted one time only. The ten top clones hold roughly 1% of the sample.

CD8 naive samples were obtained by positive selection for CCR7 among CD45RO-negative cells, yielding a CD45RA+CCR7+ population from which TemRA cells were excluded. Donors were healthy HIV-negative adults with no recently reported acute infections or vaccinations. Every donor was a Caucasian adult living in Nashville, Tennessee, USA. After blood collection by leukapheresis, PBMCs were isolated using Ficoll-Histopaque density gradient centrifugation and then cryopreserved in the vapor phase of liquid nitrogen. Analytical flow cytometry was used to check the purity and quantity of each magnetically sorted T cell population. Genomic DNA was isolated from each sorted fraction and quantified by UV absorbance on a Nanodrop 2000c.

Source material: naive CD8+ T cells sorted from blood. This specimen's cell subset or site label, interpreted: CD45RA+CCR7+. Recombination connected TRBV4-1 to TRBJ2-7, with TRBD2 matching 13 junction bases. The sequence was obtained from a man younger than 30 in good health. The CDR3 region: CASSPWTSGSMGEQYF. The nucleotides read TGCGCCAGCAGCCCTTGGACTAGCGGGAGTATGGGCGAGCAGTACTTC.